The 28 T cell receptor beta chains below come from one sample, sequenced in a study of T cells after somatic rescue of genetic block. Libraries were prepared by immunoSEQ multiplex PCR; TCRdb keeps only in-frame clonotypes and omits some of them. The profile shows more than 65,000 clones, around 90% of them singletons. Sequencing used peripheral blood mononuclear cells (PBMCs). The receptor source for this set is a man younger than 45.

The V call is TRBV7-3, the J call TRBJ2-7, with D tentatively TRBD1 or TRBD2 (5 bases each). In germline, CDR1 is SGHTA, CDR2 FQGTGA. Deletions cut 4 bases from V and 7 bases from J, with 14 bases between. The CDR3 is made up of 13 amino acids. The DNA for the CDR3 is TGTGCCAGCAGCTCAGGGCCCAGCGGTGAGCAGTACTTC. Its translation: CASSSGPSGEQYF.

The chain is built from TRBV5-4 and TRBJ2-5, with TRBD1 matching 10 bases. This CDR3 has 15 amino acids. V lost 2 bases to trimming and J lost 5 bases; unmatched junction nucleotides: 6. From germline, CDR1 is SGHNT and CDR2 YYREEE (reference sequence). CDR3 in amino acids: CASSFRTGGGETQYF. The CDR3 region has the DNA TGTGCCAGCAGCTTTCGGACAGGGGGAGGGGAGACCCAGTACTTC. The variable domain in full, with the rest retrieved from reference TRBV5-4 and TRBJ2-5, is ETGVTQSPTHLIKTRGQQVTLRCSSQSGHNTVSWYQQALGQGPQFIFQYYREEENGRGNFPPRFSGLQFPNYSSELNVNALELDDSALYLCASSFRTGGGETQYFGPGTRLLVL.

The chain is built from TRBV19 and TRBJ1-5; unclear D gene. Trimming shortened V by 1 base and J by 5 bases, and 12 bases separated the two germline ends. Germline values: CDR1 LNHDA, CDR2 SQIVND (reference sequence). The CDR3 covers 15 residues. The CDR3 DNA follows: TGTGCCAGTAGTATAGTTCCGGGTCACTATCAGCCCCAGCATTTT. Its protein is CASSIVPGHYQPQHF.

The V call is TRBV19, the J call TRBJ2-7, with no clear D. The germline CDR1 and CDR2 sequences are LNHDA and SQIVND (reference sequence). V gave up 1 base and J gave up 6 bases, with 10 bases separating them. The CDR3 totals 13 residues. CDR3: CASSIVQPGEQYF. The CDR3 DNA reads TGTGCCAGTAGTATAGTTCAGCCGGGCGAGCAGTACTTC.

V gene TRBV11-3 combines with J gene TRBJ1-2; D may be TRBD1 (6 bases). Trimming shortened V by 0 bases and J by 4 bases, and 15 bases separated the two germline ends. This CDR3 region has 16 residues. Germline V CDR1 and CDR2: SGHNT, YENEEA. The CDR3 DNA sequence: TGTGCCAGCAGCTTAGATGTACAGGGTGGCCTCTATGGCTACACCTTC. Translating it yields CASSLDVQGGLYGYTF.

This chain connects TRBV27 to TRBJ2-1; perhaps TRBD2 as D (6 bases). The germline V and J ends were trimmed by 2 bases and 6 bases, with 11 bases remaining between them. CDR1 is MNHEY, CDR2 SMNVEV, per germline (reference sequence). CDR3 length equals 14 residues. CDR3 DNA: TGTGCCAGCAGTTTAAGTAGGCGGGGCAATGAGCAGTTCTTC. Its protein product is CASSLSRRGNEQFF.

V gene TRBV27 combines with J gene TRBJ2-7; a weak D match, TRBD1 (6 bases). This CDR3 spans 14 amino acids. Trimming took off 3 bases at V and 2 bases at J, with 11 bases between the two ends. Germline-derived CDR1 and CDR2 are MNHEY and SMNVEV (reference sequence). The CDR3 here is CASSFGQGTYEQYF. The DNA for the CDR3 is TGTGCCAGCAGTTTCGGGCAGGGGACCTACGAGCAGTACTTC.

A single count supports this clone. The chain has TRBV7-8 and TRBJ2-7; unclear D gene. The CDR3 runs 14 residues. In germline, CDR1 is SGHVS, CDR2 FQNEAQ. Trimming stripped 7 bases from V and 4 bases from J, with 17 bases between. This CDR3 reads CASKGLATIYEQYF. In DNA form, the CDR3 reads TGTGCCAGCAAGGGCCTGGCCACCATTTACGAGCAGTACTTC. The full variable domain, rest sourced from reference TRBV7-8 and TRBJ2-7, is GAGVSQSPRYKVAKRGQDVALRCDPISGHVSLFWYQQALGQGPEFLTYFQNEAQLDKSGLPSDRFFAERPEGSVSTLKIQRTQQEDSAVYLCASKGLATIYEQYFGPGTRLTVT.

This rearrangement joins TRBV7-5 to TRBJ2-1; the D segment call TRBD1 is taken from the table without a DNA check. TRBV7-5 is listed as a pseudogene. The CDR3 is 18 residues long. The CDR3 DNA sequence: TGTGCCAGAAGCGGGGACAGGGGCCCCGGGACTACCTACAATGAGCAGTTCTTC. Protein product: CARSGDRGPGTTYNEQFF.

V is TRBV11-2 and J is TRBJ2-7; D is ambiguous. The CDR3 has 14 amino acids. With 5 bases removed from V and 1 base from J, the gap between germline ends came to 12 bases. Germline CDR1 is SGHAT and CDR2 is FQNNGV. CDR3 in DNA: TGTGCCAGCAGCCCACCGGGCCCATCCTACGAGCAGTACTTC. It is translated as CASSPPGPSYEQYF.

The chain employs TRBV4-1 and TRBJ1-4; D call uncertain. The V end was cut by 4 bases, the J end by 5 bases, with 8 bases between. Looked up from germline, CDR1 is MGHRA and CDR2 is YSYEKL. The length of the CDR3 is 13 residues. The CDR3 reads CASSPGLNEKLFF. The CDR3 DNA reads TGCGCCAGCAGCCCCGGGCTCAATGAAAAACTGTTTTTT.

This chain uses TRBV7-6 with TRBJ2-1; 10 bases align to TRBD2. The CDR3 runs to 19 residues. Germline trimming cut 4 bases from V and 4 bases from J; bases unmatched to any gene: 16. Germline V gene sequence: CDR1 SGHVS, CDR2 FNYEAQ. The DNA for the CDR3 is TGTGCCAGCAGCTCCGCCCGCGGACTAGCGGCAGGTATATACAATGAGCAGTTCTTC. Protein: CASSSARGLAAGIYNEQFF.

Here the CDR3 reads CASSFRSGGSYEQYF. DNA for the CDR3: TGTGCCAGCAGCTTTCGGTCGGGGGGCTCCTACGAGCAGTACTTC. V usage is TRBV5-4 and J usage is TRBJ2-7; 7 nucleotides agree with TRBD2. The CDR3 sequence is 15 residues long. V shed 2 bases and J 0 bases; nucleotides not matched to a gene: 5. Germline V gives CDR1 SGHNT, CDR2 YYREEE (reference sequence).

V usage is TRBV7-6 and J usage is TRBJ2-7, with TRBD1 as a possible D gene (5 bases). Per germline, CDR1 SGHVS and CDR2 FNYEAQ. V shed 5 bases and J shed 5 bases, with 16 bases lying between them. The CDR3 is 14 amino acids. The CDR3, as DNA: TGTGCCAGCAGCGCCACGACCACAGGTAACGAGCAGTACTTC. Amino acid sequence: CASSATTTGNEQYF.

This chain uses TRBV6-5 with TRBJ2-1; 9 bases are a match to TRBD2. V lost 6 bases and J lost 7; bases outside the gene matches: 10. Germline values: CDR1 MNHEY, CDR2 SVGAGI. The CDR3 covers 15 residues. The DNA of the CDR3 is TGTGCCAGCAGGACCGGGACTAGCCCCTTAAATGAGCAGTTCTTC. The encoded protein is CASRTGTSPLNEQFF.

The rearrangement links TRBV27 to TRBJ1-6, with 9 nucleotides matching TRBD1. Germline assignment: CDR1 MNHEY and CDR2 SMNVEV (reference sequence). V lost 3 bases to trimming and J lost 13 bases; unmatched junction nucleotides: 10. This CDR3 is 15 amino acids long. The CDR3 reads CASSFGGTGFFPLHF. DNA of the CDR3: TGTGCCAGCAGTTTTGGCGGGACAGGGTTTTTTCCCCTCCACTTT.

The chain employs TRBV1 and TRBJ1-4; the table names TRBD1, a call not compared with the DNA. TRBV1 is termed a pseudogene. CDR3 length: 16 residues. CDR3 loop: CTSSQIGGFRGEKLFF. CDR3 DNA sequence: TGCACCAGCAGCCAAATAGGAGGTTTCAGGGGTGAAAAACTGTTTTTT.

The chain employs TRBV28 and TRBJ1-1; D possibly corresponds to TRBD1 (6 bases). The CDR3 loop spans 15 amino acids. V was cut by 4 bases and J by 3 bases, with 15 bases left in between. The germline V gene has CDR1 MDHEN and CDR2 SYDVKM. In DNA, the CDR3 is TGTGCCAGCAGTTCGACAGGAAGCGAGGACACTGAAGCTTTCTTT. Translation gives CASSSTGSEDTEAFF.

CDR3 sequence (DNA): TGCAGCGTTGACCCGAGAAGGTCAACTAATGAAAAACTGTTTTTT. The encoded protein is CSVDPRRSTNEKLFF. The V and J genes are TRBV29-1 and TRBJ1-4; D gene uncertain. V shed 3 bases and J shed 0 bases, with 11 bases lying between them. The V gene's germline CDR1 is SQVTM and CDR2 ANQGSEA. The CDR3 is 15 residues long.

The chain carries TRBV4-3 and TRBJ2-1, with D hard to call. The germline V gene encodes CDR1 LGHNA and CDR2 YSLEER. Trimming left V 0 bases short and J 4 bases short, with 13 bases between. This CDR3 contains 16 residues. The CDR3 bases are TGCGCCAGCAGCCAAGATCAAGGGATTGGGTACAATGAGCAGTTCTTC. Protein: CASSQDQGIGYNEQFF.

The rearrangement joins TRBV7-9 to TRBJ2-1; D is possibly TRBD2 (6 bases). Germline-derived CDR1 and CDR2 are SEHNR and FQNEAQ (reference sequence). The ends were cut back, 1 base at V and 7 bases at J, with 11 bases in the middle. The CDR3 is 14 residues long. The CDR3 nucleotides read TGTGCCAGCAGCTTAGAGGAGGGTTTGAATGAGCAGTTCTTC. Its translation is CASSLEEGLNEQFF.

The DNA of the CDR3 is TGTGCCAGCAGCCCCGGAACCCATCAGCCCCAGCATTTT. The encoded protein is CASSPGTHQPQHF. V usage is TRBV14 and J usage is TRBJ1-5; D gene ambiguous. Trimming removed 4 bases from V and 5 bases from J, with 9 bases in between. Per germline, CDR1 SGHDN and CDR2 FVKESK. This CDR3 contains 13 residues.

In DNA form, the CDR3 reads TGTGCCATCAGTGTCCTGGCTAGCGGACCCTACGAGCAGTACTTC. It specifies CAISVLASGPYEQYF. The rearrangement uses TRBV10-3 and TRBJ2-7, with 7 bases matching TRBD2. The CDR3 consists of 15 residues. V was pared by 4 bases and J by 2 bases, with 8 bases of the junction left unmatched. The germline CDR1 and CDR2 sequences are ENHRY and SYGVKD.

The chain carries TRBV11-2 and TRBJ2-7; 10 bases are a match to TRBD1. CDR1 and CDR2 (germline): SGHAT, FQNNGV. After removal of 4 bases from V and 6 bases from J, the junction contained 12 bases not matched to a gene. The length of the CDR3 is 16 residues. CDR3 in amino acids: CASSSRTGTGVSEQYF. The CDR3 bases are TGTGCCAGCAGCTCCCGAACCGGGACAGGGGTATCCGAGCAGTACTTC.

The chain recombines TRBV5-6 with TRBJ2-7; 9 nucleotides match TRBD2. J gave up 3 bases and V 3 bases, and 7 bases lay outside the gene matches. The germline V gene encodes CDR1 SGHDT and CDR2 YYEEEE. The CDR3 is made up of 15 amino acids. The CDR3 sequence: CASSWGLAGFYEQYF. In DNA form, the CDR3 reads TGTGCCAGCAGCTGGGGTCTAGCGGGATTCTACGAGCAGTACTTC.

The chain uses TRBV11-3 and TRBJ2-1; no clear D. CDR1 is SGHNT and CDR2 is YENEEA in the germline V gene. Trimming took off 5 bases at V and 8 bases at J, with 7 bases between the two ends. The CDR3 loop spans 11 amino acids. In nucleotides, the CDR3 is TGTGCCAGCAGCGTTAACGATGAGCAGTTCTTC. Translating it yields CASSVNDEQFF.

This chain connects TRBV5-5 to TRBJ2-6; no clear D gene. Trimming stripped 0 bases from V and 0 bases from J, with 4 bases between. The CDR3 runs to 15 residues. CDR1 SGHKS and CDR2 YYEKEE come from the germline V gene (reference sequence). As DNA, the CDR3 is TGTGCCAGCAGCTTGGGACCCTCTGGGGCCAACGTCCTGACTTTC. Translation gives CASSLGPSGANVLTF.

The rearrangement joins TRBV11-2 to TRBJ2-2; D unresolved. Germline V gives CDR1 SGHAT, CDR2 FQNNGV. Trimming removed 4 bases at V and 4 bases at J, with 16 bases between. The CDR3 contains 16 residues. CDR3 in amino acids: CASSSIRDPGTGELFF. The DNA for the CDR3 is TGTGCCAGCAGCTCCATTCGCGACCCGGGCACCGGGGAGCTGTTTTTT. The entire variable domain, with the rest obtained from reference TRBV11-2 and TRBJ2-2, is as follows: EAGVAQSPRYKIIEKRQSVAFWCNPISGHATLYWYQQILGQGPKLLIQFQNNGVVDDSQLPKDRFSAERLKGVDSTLKIQPAKLEDSAVYLCASSSIRDPGTGELFFGEGSRLTVL.